This T cell receptor (beta chain) derives from a study of T cell repertoires in cytomegalovirus infection. As concerns this clonotype: Its matching antigen is unknown.

Via MiXCR, TCRdb re-called the reads, giving one row per CDR3 protein. Among about 110,000 distinct CDR3 sequences listed, less than 30% were seen once. The sequence was collected from a human donor in good health (CMV status not recorded). Some clones in this sample may be carry-over from other donors' samples. Sequencing was performed on CD8+ T cells from cultured PBMCs, taken from culture after CMV antigen stimulation.

The CDR3 sequence is CATLKFGKRDDEQYF. The CDR3 region has the DNA TGTGCCACCCTTAAATTCGGCAAACGGGACGACGAGCAGTACTTC. V is TRBV6-1 and J is TRBJ2-7; D tentatively fits TRBD1 or TRBD2 (5 bases each). The V gene lost 10 bases and the J gene lost 5 bases, with 24 bases spanning the gap. CDR1 MNHNS and CDR2 SASEGT come from the germline V gene. The CDR3 has 15 amino acids.